This is a list of T cell receptor beta chains from one sample in a study of T cells in Graves' hyperthyroidism and ophthalmopathy. A single record per CDR3 protein comes from TCRdb applying MiXCR to the multiplex PCR reads. The data hold more than 650,000 distinct CDR3 sequences, with 13% to 15% observed a single time. Sequencing was performed on blood. The receptor set was obtained from a woman under 30 with Graves' hyperthyroidism. Each CDR3 is given without its conserved first and last residue.

length | V | CDR3
14 | TRBV19 | ASSPLGLAGSYEQY
14 | TRBV6-2/TRBV6-3 | ASSYSSEGVNEKLF
15 | TRBV20-1 | SARDSSPRGLGNGYT
12 | TRBV6-1 | ASSATASNTEAF
14 | TRBV6-2/TRBV6-3 | ASSYRHLGWNTEAF
13 | TRBV4-3 | ASSQEGGLAETQY
13 | TRBV24-1 | ATSVRTGRSDTQY
12 | TRBV6-6 | ASSYSGSYTEAF
15 | TRBV18 | ASSPPRPLGSYNEQF
15 | TRBV11-2 | ASSLETVEYSTDTQY
13 | TRBV12-3/TRBV12-4 | ASSPRPHERNEQF
12 | TRBV28 | ASSLLGYNSPLH
11 | TRBV6-2/TRBV6-3 | ASRTAGAGELF
14 | TRBV4-1 | ASSQGRKGWPYEQY
12 | TRBV5-1 | ASSLLGGDNTIY
12 | TRBV11-2 | ASSLQPLSAEAF
14 | TRBV7-2 | ASSAVWREINNEQF
16 | TRBV12-3/TRBV12-4 | ASSLVSRLVEFRQPQH
13 | TRBV15 | ATSLATGLLYEQY
10 | TRBV28 | ASRGALYEQY
12 | TRBV7-8 | ASSDDRYNQPQH
13 | TRBV3-1 | ASSQAASGSYEQY
15 | TRBV7-6 | ASSASTGTPSNQPQH
10 | TRBV2 | ASIGGGEKLF
15 | TRBV4-1 | ASSQDIGTSGLNEQF
11 | TRBV7-2 | ASSEDRDGEQF
9 | TRBV11-2 | ASSLLPEQY
12 | TRBV7-2 | ASSSRAQKETQY
13 | TRBV24-1 | ATSDSASANGELF
11 | TRBV7-3 | ASSITRAGEQF
14 | TRBV6-1 | ASTPTAAAGNQPQH
13 | TRBV6-5 | ASSYEGGPWHEQY
13 | TRBV6-1 | ASSEESSYNSPLH
13 | TRBV7-9 | ASSPGDRGNQPQH
11 | TRBV19 | ASGLSSYNEQF
14 | TRBV18 | ASSRLTASSGNTIY
9 | TRBV19 | ASSMTEKLF